This entry is about one T cell receptor beta chain. What it recognizes is unknown. This sample was included in a study of cytomegalovirus exposure and HLA in healthy donors. Overall study: In a later analysis, it was reported that the roughly 130 validation repertoires had been produced on the same platform as the 700 or so repertoires belonging to the first cohort. Broader study findings: The tendency of first-cohort TCR clusters to co-occur in the roughly 120 validation repertoires was identified by a subsequent analysis.

V was cut by 5 bases and J by 1 base, with 7 bases left in between. The CDR3 extends over 13 amino acids. The germline V gene has CDR1 PRHDT and CDR2 FYEKMQ (reference sequence). Generated by immunoSEQ multiplex PCR, the TCRdb table keeps only in-frame clones and is missing some. The profile covers approximately 140,000 clones, with 84% appearing a single time and approximately 1.5% taken by the ten largest. The sequence was collected from a woman in her twenties or thirties in good health and CMV-seronegative. The material sequenced was PBMCs. V is TRBV13 and J is TRBJ2-3; D gene uncertain. The CDR3 bases are TGTGCCAGCAGCCCGAGCGGCACAGATACGCAGTATTTT. It is translated as CASSPSGTDTQYF.